This TCR beta chain was sequenced during a study of CD4 and CD8 cells across lung adenocarcinoma regions. Trimming stripped 8 bases from V and 5 bases from J, with 4 bases between. This CDR3 spans 10 amino acids. CDR1 MNHNS and CDR2 SASEGT come from the germline V gene. MiXCR was run by TCRdb on the PCR reads, yielding one entry per CDR3 protein. The table records fewer than 30,000 distinct CDR3 sequences, roughly half of them present only once. This clonotype is medium-sized. The TCR comes from a male donor with lung adenocarcinoma. The CD4 and CD8 labels of this study may be unreliable. This chain uses TRBV6-1 with TRBJ2-1; no clear D. Specimen: CD8+ T cells from the center of a lung tumor. The CDR3 loop reads CASGDNEQFF. DNA for the CDR3: TGTGCCAGCGGGGACAATGAGCAGTTCTTC.